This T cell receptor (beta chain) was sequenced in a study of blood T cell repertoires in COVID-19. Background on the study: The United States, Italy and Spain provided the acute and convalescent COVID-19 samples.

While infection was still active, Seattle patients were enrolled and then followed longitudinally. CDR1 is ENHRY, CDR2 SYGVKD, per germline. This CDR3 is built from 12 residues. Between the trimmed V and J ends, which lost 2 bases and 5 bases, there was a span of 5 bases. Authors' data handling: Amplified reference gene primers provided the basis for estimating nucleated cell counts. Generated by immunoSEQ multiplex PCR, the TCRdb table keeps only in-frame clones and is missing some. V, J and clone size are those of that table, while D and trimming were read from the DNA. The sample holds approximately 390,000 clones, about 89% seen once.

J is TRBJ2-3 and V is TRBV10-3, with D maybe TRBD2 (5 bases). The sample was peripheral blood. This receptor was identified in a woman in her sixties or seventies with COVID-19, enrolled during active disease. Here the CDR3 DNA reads TGTGCCATCAGTGAGCGGGGAGATACGCAGTATTTT. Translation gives CAISERGDTQYF.